Below, 24 T cell receptor beta chains from the same sample are listed, as sequenced in a study of CD8+CD57+ T cells in acquired aplastic anemia. Genomic DNA constituted the template upon which TCR beta VDJ and CDR3 profiling was performed. TCRdb analysed the reads with MiXCR anew, one entry per CDR3 protein. The sample carries around 500,000 distinct CDR3 sequences, less than 35% recorded once. Patients included in sequencing had previously demonstrated CD8+CD57+ cell expansion by flow cytometry. The sequenced material came from sorted CD4+, CD8+, or CD8+CD57+ T cells (not recorded which) from PBMCs. The source of these receptors is a human donor with aplastic anemia.

This clonotype was observed many times. V usage is TRBV24-1 and J usage is TRBJ1-5; D is undetermined. The germline CDR1 and CDR2 sequences are KGHDR and SFDVKD. V was clipped by 4 bases and J by 4 bases, with 4 bases between them. The CDR3 spans 12 residues. This CDR3 reads CATSEYNQPQHF. CDR3 sequence (DNA): TGTGCCACCAGTGAGTATAATCAGCCCCAGCATTTT.

This clonotype has at least ten counts. The chain recombines TRBV19 with TRBJ1-5, with 7 bases fitting TRBD1. Trimming removed 7 bases from V and 6 bases from J; junction bases left unmatched: 6. CDR1 LNHDA and CDR2 SQIVND come from the germline V gene (reference sequence). This CDR3 comprises 13 residues. CDR3 DNA sequence: TGTGCCAGTAAGGGACAGCTAAGTCAGCCCCAGCATTTT. Translating gives CASKGQLSQPQHF. The whole variable domain, filled in from reference TRBV19 and TRBJ1-5, reads DGGITQSPKYLFRKEGQNVTLSCEQNLNHDAMYWYRQDPGQGLRLIYYSQIVNDFQKGDIAEGYSVSREKKESFPLTVTSAQKNPTAFYLCASKGQLSQPQHFGDGTRLSIL.

This clonotype came up many times. The chain combines TRBV25-1 with TRBJ1-4; 8 bases fit TRBD1. Germline-derived CDR1 and CDR2 are MGHDK and SYGVNS. The J segment lost 7 bases and the V segment lost 2 bases, leaving 9 bases of the junction unmatched. The CDR3 loop spans 16 amino acids. In DNA, the CDR3 is TGTGCCAGCAGTGAAGGCAGGGGGCGGTTACGTGAAAAACTGTTTTTT. Its protein is CASSEGRGRLREKLFF.

This clonotype was picked up many times. The chain uses TRBV10-1 and TRBJ2-7; TRBD1 matches at 7 bases. The V gene end was trimmed by 7 bases and the J gene end by 0 bases; junction bases not matched to a gene: 12. CDR1 is WNHNN, CDR2 SYGVQD, per germline (reference sequence). This CDR3 region has 16 residues. As DNA, the CDR3 is TGCGCCAGCATGAGAGGGGGCAGCTGGAGCTCCTACGAGCAGTACTTC. Protein: CASMRGGSWSSYEQYF.

This clonotype came up many times. V is TRBV5-1 and J is TRBJ1-6, with D maybe TRBD1 (6 bases). Germline V lookup: CDR1 SGHRS, CDR2 YFSETQ. With 3 bases removed from V and 7 bases from J, the gap between germline ends came to 14 bases. The CDR3 contains 15 residues. The CDR3 DNA is TGCGCCAGCAGCTGGGAAGGGGGACGGAATTCACCCCTCCACTTT. This gives the protein CASSWEGGRNSPLHF.

This chain uses TRBV7-9 with TRBJ1-2; D gene ambiguous. V was clipped by 6 bases and J by 1 base, with 12 bases between them. The CDR3 extends over 14 amino acids. In germline, CDR1 is SEHNR, CDR2 FQNEAQ (reference sequence). CDR3 region: CASSRRTVNYGYTF. The CDR3 nucleotides are TGTGCCAGCAGTAGAAGGACCGTTAACTATGGCTACACCTTC. The variable domain in full, completed from reference TRBV7-9 and TRBJ1-2, reads DTGVSQNPRHKITKRGQNVTFRCDPISEHNRLYWYRQTLGQGPEFLTYFQNEAQLEKSRLLSDRFSAERPKGSFSTLEIQRTEQGDSAMYLCASSRRTVNYGYTFGSGTRLTVV.

This clonotype was counted at least ten times. This sequence joins TRBV7-6 and TRBJ2-3; D not resolved. CDR1 and CDR2 (germline): SGHVS, FNYEAQ. This CDR3 has 15 residues. The V gene lost 1 base and the J gene lost 2 bases, with 10 bases spanning the gap. Here the CDR3 DNA reads TGTGCCAGCAGCTTAGACTCCCGGCCCACAGATACGCAGTATTTT. This translates into CASSLDSRPTDTQYF.

This clonotype was detected ten times or more. This rearrangement joins TRBV29-1 to TRBJ1-1; D may be TRBD1 (6 bases). The CDR3 spans 13 residues. V was trimmed by 4 bases and J by 5 bases, leaving 14 bases between them. Per the germline V gene, CDR1 is SQVTM and CDR2 is ANQGSEA. CDR3 DNA sequence: TGCAGCGTTGTTGAGGGGGGAGGGACTGAAGCTTTCTTT. Translating it yields CSVVEGGGTEAFF.

This clonotype has more than one count but fewer than ten. A much larger clone is a single base away; this may be a read error. The V call is TRBV29-1, the J call TRBJ2-1; no firm D call. In germline, CDR1 is SQVTM, CDR2 ANQGSEA. Trimming left V 2 bases short and J 4 bases short, with 0 bases between. The CDR3 runs to 10 residues. This chain's CDR3 is CSVEYNEQFF. The CDR3 bases are TGCAGCGTTGAATACAATGAGCAGTTCTTC.

Note on this clonotype: It may be a read error: a sequence one base away is much more abundant. The rearrangement uses TRBV7-9 and TRBJ2-7; 7 bases align to TRBD1. CDR1 and CDR2 from the germline V gene are SEHNR and FQNEAQ (reference sequence). The CDR3 sequence is 14 residues long. V lost 2 bases to trimming and J lost 7 bases; unmatched junction nucleotides: 8. In DNA form, the CDR3 reads TGTGCCAGCAGCTTATCCCAGGGGGTGAGTGAGCAGTACTTC. Translated: CASSLSQGVSEQYF. The full variable domain, completed using reference TRBV7-9 and TRBJ2-7, is DTGVSQNPRHKITKRGQNVTFRCDPISEHNRLYWYRQTLGQGPEFLTYFQNEAQLEKSRLLSDRFSAERPKGSFSTLEIQRTEQGDSAMYLCASSLSQGVSEQYFGPGTRLTVT.

This clonotype was counted at least ten times. The V and J genes are TRBV19 and TRBJ2-7, with TRBD1 matching over 7 bases. Germline CDR1 reads LNHDA; CDR2 reads SQIVND (reference sequence). The CDR3 contains 13 residues. The junction had 4 bases not matched to a gene; V was cut back by 6 bases and J by 2 bases. CDR3 sequence: CASRRDRTYEQYF. CDR3 bases: TGTGCCAGTAGACGGGACAGAACCTACGAGCAGTACTTC.

This clonotype came up many times. The chain links TRBV19 to TRBJ1-5; 8 positions match TRBD1. Germline trimming cut 1 base from V and 0 bases from J; bases unmatched to any gene: 8. Germline V gene sequence: CDR1 LNHDA, CDR2 SQIVND (reference sequence). The CDR3 length is 18 residues. CDR3 bases: TGTGCCAGTAGTATAGCCCTAGACAGGGGACCTAGCAATCAGCCCCAGCATTTT. Residues: CASSIALDRGPSNQPQHF.

The gene calls are TRBV5-1 and TRBJ2-7; 7 nucleotides line up with TRBD1. Germline CDR1 reads SGHRS; CDR2 reads YFSETQ. J was trimmed by 1 base and V by 0 bases; bases with no gene match: 10. The CDR3 is made up of 17 amino acids. The CDR3 reads CASSLAVAARGSYEQYF. The DNA for the CDR3 is TGCGCCAGCAGCTTGGCCGTCGCTGCCAGGGGGTCCTACGAGCAGTACTTC.

Notes on this clonotype: Just one base apart from a much larger clone, this may be a read error. J is TRBJ1-2 and V is TRBV10-3; D unclear. The length of the CDR3 is 11 residues. The V gene's germline CDR1 is ENHRY and CDR2 SYGVKD. The CDR3 sequence: CASIRNYSYTF. CDR3 nucleotide sequence: TGTGCCAGCATAAGGAACTATAGCTACACCTTC.

This chain joins TRBV10-3 and TRBJ1-1; weak D call: TRBD1 (5 bases). Trimming took off 3 bases at V and 3 bases at J, with 8 bases between the two ends. Germline V CDR1 and CDR2: ENHRY, SYGVKD. The CDR3 is made up of 13 amino acids. This chain's CDR3 is CAISEGADTEAFF. DNA of the CDR3: TGTGCCATCAGTGAAGGGGCCGACACTGAAGCTTTCTTT.

This clonotype was seen ten or more times. J is TRBJ2-3 and V is TRBV2, with D perhaps matching TRBD1 (7 bases). CDR3 length: 13 amino acids. V lost 7 bases to trimming and J lost 3 bases, with 11 bases between them. Looked up from germline, CDR1 is SNHLY and CDR2 is FYNNEI. The CDR3 region is CASTRGETDTQYF. In nucleotides, the CDR3 is TGTGCCAGCACCAGGGGGGAAACAGATACGCAGTATTTT.

This clonotype appeared a few times. The gene calls are TRBV6-2 or TRBV6-3 and TRBJ1-3; D unresolved. The V and J ends lost 2 bases and 4 bases respectively, with 3 bases between them. The CDR3 runs to 12 residues. The germline CDR1 and CDR2 sequences are MNHEY and SVGEGT. CDR3 loop: CASSYVGNTIYF. The CDR3 DNA sequence: TGTGCCAGCAGTTACGTGGGAAACACCATATATTTT.

There are many counts of this clonotype. The J gene is TRBJ2-5, the V gene TRBV24-1; 9 bases fit TRBD2. The trim removed 6 bases at V and 5 bases at J, leaving 9 bases unmatched. This CDR3 is 15 amino acids long. Germline loops: CDR1 KGHDR, CDR2 SFDVKD. CDR3 loop: CATSSGRGGPETQYF. CDR3 DNA sequence: TGTGCCACCAGTTCTGGGCGGGGGGGCCCCGAGACCCAGTACTTC.

The rearrangement joins TRBV2 to TRBJ1-2, with TRBD1 identical over 9 bases. CDR1 is SNHLY, CDR2 FYNNEI, per germline. Losses at the gene ends were 6 bases for V and 9 bases for J; bases not matched to a gene: 11. The CDR3 spans 14 residues. The CDR3 region is CASSDMGQGLSYTF. In DNA form, the CDR3 reads TGTGCCAGCAGCGACATGGGACAGGGCCTTAGCTACACCTTC.

This sequence joins TRBV7-8 and TRBJ1-2; weak D call: TRBD1 (5 bases). The CDR3 is 13 amino acids. V lost 5 bases and J 4 bases, leaving 11 bases between the germline ends. Germline lookup yields CDR1 SGHVS and CDR2 FQNEAQ. As DNA, the CDR3 is TGTGCCAGCAGCCAGGGAAACACCTATGGCTACACCTTC. Translation gives CASSQGNTYGYTF.

This clonotype came up a few times. The junction and the germline gene differ at one end; a read error may be behind it. The chain joins TRBV19 to TRBJ1-6, with D perhaps TRBD1 (6 bases). Germline V lookup: CDR1 LNHDA, CDR2 SQIVND (reference sequence). The CDR3 is made up of 17 amino acids. CDR3 in amino acids: CASSTLQGPSYNSSLHF. The CDR3 DNA is TGTGCCAGTAGTACCTTACAGGGTCCCTCCTATAATTCATCCCTCCACTTT. Full variable domain (rest looked up from reference TRBV19 and TRBJ1-6): DGGITQSPKYLFRKEGQNVTLSCEQNLNHDAMYWYRQDPGQGLRLIYYSQIVNDFQKGDIAEGYSVSREKKESFPLTVTSAQKNPTAFYLCASSTLQGPSYNSSLHFGNGTRLTVT.

This clonotype has more than one count but fewer than ten. The rearrangement uses TRBV9 and TRBJ1-6; unclear D gene. Germline loops: CDR1 SGDLS, CDR2 YYNGEE. Trimming pared 0 bases from V and 13 bases from J, leaving 8 bases between. CDR3 length: 12 residues. The CDR3 is CASSVEPGPLHF. The DNA of the CDR3 is TGTGCCAGCAGCGTAGAGCCGGGTCCCCTCCACTTT.

This chain uses TRBV6-1 with TRBJ2-7; D is unclear. V lost 8 bases and J lost 5, with 13 bases in between. This CDR3 region has 12 residues. From germline, CDR1 is MNHNS and CDR2 SASEGT. CDR3 bases: TGTGCCAGCGCCCCAACCGGCGACGAGCAGTACTTC. Translated: CASAPTGDEQYF.

This clonotype was recorded many times. CDR3 DNA: TGTGCCAGCAGCTTACGTCTTGACAGCACCTACGAGCAGTACTTC. Amino acids: CASSLRLDSTYEQYF. V and J are TRBV7-9 and TRBJ2-7, with D possibly being TRBD1 (5 bases). Trimming removed 2 bases at V and 2 bases at J, with 13 bases between. Germline V gives CDR1 SEHNR, CDR2 FQNEAQ (reference sequence). The CDR3 has 15 amino acids.